The TCR beta chain described here comes from a study of blood T cell repertoires in COVID-19. Background on the study: Specimens from acute and convalescent COVID-19 originated in the United States, Italy and Spain.

The germline V gene encodes CDR1 SGHNT and CDR2 YENEEA. CDR3 size: 17 residues. The trim removed 5 bases at V and 2 bases at J, leaving 10 bases unmatched. In the original workflow: Amplification of reference gene primers provided the estimated nucleated cell counts. Some clones are missing from TCRdb's copy, which holds only in-frame ones; the method was immunoSEQ multiplex PCR. V, J and clone size are taken as reported in that table, and D and trimming were inferred from the DNA itself. The sample holds fewer than 250,000 clones, 84% seen once. The sequence derives from a man aged 45-60 years with acute or convalescent COVID-19. The chain carries TRBV11-3 and TRBJ2-2, with 8 bases fitting TRBD2. The sequenced sample consisted of peripheral blood. The CDR3 region is CASSDWVLAVNTGELFF. CDR3 in DNA: TGTGCCAGCAGCGATTGGGTACTAGCGGTCAACACCGGGGAGCTGTTTTTT.